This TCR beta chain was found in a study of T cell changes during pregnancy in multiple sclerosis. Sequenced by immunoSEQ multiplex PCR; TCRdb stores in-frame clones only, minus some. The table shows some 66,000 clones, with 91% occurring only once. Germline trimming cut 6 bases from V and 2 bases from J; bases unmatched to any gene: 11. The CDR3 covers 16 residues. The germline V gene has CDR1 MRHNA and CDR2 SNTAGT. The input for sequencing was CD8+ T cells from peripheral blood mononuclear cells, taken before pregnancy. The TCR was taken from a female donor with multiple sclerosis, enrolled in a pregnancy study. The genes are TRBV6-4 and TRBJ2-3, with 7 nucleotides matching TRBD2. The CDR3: CASRESAGHNTDTQYF. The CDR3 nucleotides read TGTGCCAGCAGGGAGTCAGCGGGGCACAACACAGATACGCAGTATTTT.